What follows is one T cell receptor (beta chain) and its context. This entry comes from a study of healthy donors' naive CD4 and CD8 T cells. A linear amplification protocol produced the TCR libraries from 500 ng of total RNA. TCRdb used MiXCR to reprocess the reads, holding one entry per CDR3 protein. The table includes about 180,000 distinct CDR3 sequences, around 70% detected once. Between the trimmed V and J ends, which lost 6 bases and 0 bases, there was a span of 11 bases. CDR3 length: 13 residues. The germline CDR1 and CDR2 sequences are DFQATT and SNEGSKA (reference sequence). The chain uses TRBV20-1 and TRBJ1-2; no clear D. The receptor was derived from a pool of human donors in good health; the sample pools cells from several healthy donors. The source material was naive CD4+ and CD8+ T cells sorted from blood, pooled from several donors. The DNA for the CDR3 is TGCAGTGCCCCTGACTCCACTAACTATGGCTACACCTTC. Its protein is CSAPDSTNYGYTF.